This record covers a single T cell receptor (beta chain). The data were produced by immunoSEQ multiplex PCR, yet TCRdb's version contains in-frame clones alone and is incomplete. The sample lists about 140,000 clones, about 90% occurring once. Participants, roughly 18 to 89 years old, spanned more than 20 US areas. Clinical histories supplied by participants themselves formed the basis of cohort assignment. Two negative PCRs, clearance, or symptom resolution had been documented for recovered Cohort 3 donors. V trimming: 4 bases; J trimming: 7 bases; junction bases outside the gene matches: 3. Germline CDR1 is SGDLS and CDR2 is YYNGEE. The CDR3 has 13 amino acids. The sample originates from a study of blood T cell repertoires in COVID-19. Study information: COVID-19 samples, acute and convalescent, were from the United States, Italy and Spain.

This TCR derives from a man aged 55 to 70 who had recovered from COVID-19. The chain joins TRBV9 to TRBJ2-2; 8 bases fit TRBD1. The material sequenced was PBMCs or T cells enriched from blood (not recorded which). The CDR3 DNA follows: TGTGCCAGCAGCCCACAGGGGGGCGGGGAGCTGTTTTTT. It yields the protein CASSPQGGGELFF.